These 10 T cell receptor beta chains were all obtained from the same sample, sequenced in a study of shared clonotypes between healthy human individuals. Terminally differentiated effector memory CD45RA+ cells were excluded from the naive CD8 cells, which were CD45RO-negative and positively selected for CCR7. Some clones are missing from TCRdb's copy, which holds only in-frame ones; the method was immunoSEQ multiplex PCR. The sample includes about 2.1 million clones, over 85% of them seen just once. Sequencing was carried out using naive CD8+ T cells from PBMCs. The receptors stem from a man between 18 and 29 years old in good health. Some clones in this sample may be carry-over from other donors' samples.

The chain is built from TRBV9 and TRBJ2-3, with a tentative D call TRBD2 (5 bases). V shed 6 bases and J shed 2 bases, with 16 bases lying between them. The CDR3 totals 15 residues. Germline assignment: CDR1 SGDLS and CDR2 YYNGEE. The CDR3 loop reads CASNPAGSTTDTQYF. CDR3 in DNA: TGTGCCAGCAACCCCGCGGGTAGCACCACAGATACGCAGTATTTT.

CDR3 sequence reads: CASDETGVFEQYF. In DNA, the CDR3 is TGTGCCAGCGACGAGACAGGGGTTTTCGAGCAGTACTTC. The chain links TRBV2 to TRBJ2-7; TRBD1 aligns across 8 bases. From germline, CDR1 is SNHLY and CDR2 FYNNEI. With V trimmed by 8 bases and J by 6 bases, 9 bases remained unmatched. CDR3 length: 13 residues.

The rearrangement joins TRBV19 to TRBJ2-5, with D perhaps TRBD1 or TRBD2 (5 bases each). The CDR3 totals 14 residues. Trimming took off 4 bases at V and 2 bases at J, with 11 bases between the two ends. Germline assignment: CDR1 LNHDA and CDR2 SQIVND (reference sequence). This CDR3 is CASSTLGRQETQYF. CDR3 DNA sequence: TGTGCCAGTAGTACTCTGGGACGGCAAGAGACCCAGTACTTC.

This chain links TRBV10-3 with TRBJ1-1; possibly TRBD1 for D (6 bases). The CDR3 covers 18 residues. In germline, CDR1 is ENHRY, CDR2 SYGVKD. Deletions cut 3 bases from V and 1 base from J, with 21 bases between. This CDR3 is CAISETWAGAPSNTEAFF. The CDR3 bases are TGTGCCATCAGTGAAACCTGGGCAGGGGCCCCCTCGAACACTGAAGCTTTCTTT.

This clone was detected only once. The genes are TRBV15 and TRBJ1-1; D might be TRBD1 (5 bases). V was pared by 9 bases and J by 4 bases, with 15 bases between. The CDR3 loop spans 13 amino acids. Germline lookup yields CDR1 LNHNV and CDR2 YYDKDF (reference sequence). This CDR3 reads CATRPGGSTEAFF. DNA of the CDR3: TGTGCCACGCGACCTGGGGGGTCCACTGAAGCTTTCTTT.

This chain uses TRBV27 with TRBJ2-1; TRBD2 aligns across 13 bases. Germline trimming cut 7 bases from V and 9 bases from J; bases unmatched to any gene: 15. The CDR3 runs 17 residues. The germline CDR1 and CDR2 sequences are MNHEY and SMNVEV (reference sequence). The chain's CDR3 is CASTHLTTGTSGAEQFF. CDR3 sequence (DNA): TGTGCCAGCACCCACCTTACAACCGGGACTAGCGGGGCTGAGCAGTTCTTC.

This clone has a handful of counts. This sequence joins TRBV7-9 and TRBJ1-1, with TRBD1 as a possible D gene (6 bases). Between the trimmed V and J ends, which lost 4 bases and 0 bases, there was a span of 9 bases. Germline V gene lookup returns CDR1 SEHNR and CDR2 FQNEAQ (reference sequence). The CDR3 spans 14 residues. CDR3 protein: CASSSGHLNTEAFF. In DNA, the CDR3 is TGTGCCAGCAGCTCGGGACACCTGAACACTGAAGCTTTCTTT.

The chain joins TRBV28 to TRBJ2-5; D gene ambiguous. The closer fit of TRBJ2-7 to the DNA end suggests the J call may be wrong. The CDR3 has 15 residues. Germline V CDR1 and CDR2: MDHEN, SYDVKM. The CDR3 reads CASSLSQHPVYEQYF. CDR3 bases: TGTGCCAGCAGTTTATCTCAGCATCCTGTCTACGAGCAGTACTTC.

Concerning this clone: The junction and the germline gene differ at one end; a read error may be behind it. This chain uses TRBV7-3 with TRBJ2-1; 10 bases are a match to TRBD2. CDR1 and CDR2 from the germline V gene are SGHTA and FQGTGA. CDR3 length: 14 residues. Written as DNA, the CDR3 is TGTGCCAGCAGCACCCTCCGACTAGCGGGCAGGTACGTCTTC. Its protein is CASSTLRLAGRYVF.

The chain employs TRBV28 and TRBJ1-1; 7 bases align to TRBD1. V shed 3 bases, J shed 5 bases, and the junction held 6 bases outside the gene matches. Germline V gives CDR1 MDHEN, CDR2 SYDVKM. The CDR3 sequence is 14 residues long. The CDR3 region has the DNA TGTGCCAGCAGTTTGACAGGGTCAGGAACTGAAGCTTTCTTT. The encoded protein is CASSLTGSGTEAFF.